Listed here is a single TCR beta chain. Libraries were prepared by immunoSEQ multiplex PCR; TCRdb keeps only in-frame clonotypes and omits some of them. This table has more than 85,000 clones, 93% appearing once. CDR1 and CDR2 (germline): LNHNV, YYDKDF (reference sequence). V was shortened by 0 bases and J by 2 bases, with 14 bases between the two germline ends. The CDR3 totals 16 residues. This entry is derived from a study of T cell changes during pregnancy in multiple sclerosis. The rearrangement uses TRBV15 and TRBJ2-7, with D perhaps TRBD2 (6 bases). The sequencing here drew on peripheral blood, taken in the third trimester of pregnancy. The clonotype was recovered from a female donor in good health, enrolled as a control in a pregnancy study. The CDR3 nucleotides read TGTGCCACCAGCAGAGATCGCGGGACGTCCACCTACGAGCAGTACTTC. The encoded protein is CATSRDRGTSTYEQYF.